The 15 T cell receptor beta chains below come from one sample, sequenced in a study of OX40 agonist ivuxolimab in advanced cancers. The method was immunoSEQ multiplex PCR; TCRdb's version includes in-frame clones alone and lacks a portion of them. The repertoire has about 79,000 clones, around 90% of them found once; the top ten carry roughly 9.6%. Here the sequenced sample was CD4+ or CD8+ T cells sorted from blood, taken in a trial of the OX40 agonist ivuxolimab. The receptors derive from an adult with an advanced solid tumor such as melanoma, head and neck, liver or kidney cancer.

The CDR3 bases are TGTGCCACCACGTCGGGGGTTCTTTCCTACAATGAGCAGTTCTTC. Protein product: CATTSGVLSYNEQFF. The rearrangement uses TRBV27 and TRBJ2-1; maybe TRBD2 (6 bases). The CDR3 is 15 amino acids. CDR1 is MNHEY and CDR2 is SMNVEV in the germline V gene (reference sequence). V shed 10 bases and J shed 1 base, with 17 bases lying between them.

The V and J genes are TRBV16 and TRBJ2-5, with TRBD2 matching 11 bases. The germline gives CDR1 KGHSY, CDR2 FQNENV. The CDR3 contains 14 residues. The V and J ends lost 1 base and 12 bases, in that order; junction bases with no gene match: 7. The CDR3 DNA reads TGTGCCAGCAGCCAATACACTAGCGGGGGCAGAGAGTACTTC. Residues: CASSQYTSGGREYF.

This chain connects TRBV7-2 to TRBJ1-5; D is ambiguous. CDR1 is SGHTA and CDR2 is FQGNSA in the germline V gene. Trimming removed 5 bases at V and 7 bases at J, with 15 bases between. This CDR3 is 14 amino acids long. CDR3 nucleotides: TGTGCCAGCAGCCCACCTGGTGTAGACCAGCCCCAGCATTTT. It is translated as CASSPPGVDQPQHF. The variable domain in full, completed from reference TRBV7-2 and TRBJ1-5, reads GAGVSQSPSNKVTEKGKDVELRCDPISGHTALYWYRQSLGQGLEFLIYFQGNSAPDKSGLPSDRFSAERTGGSVSTLTIQRTQQEDSAVYLCASSPPGVDQPQHFGDGTRLSIL.

The rearrangement joins TRBV10-3 to TRBJ2-3; the D gene is possibly TRBD2 (5 bases). The CDR3 is 12 residues long. V was pared by 7 bases and J by 5 bases, with 10 bases between. Germline assignment: CDR1 ENHRY and CDR2 SYGVKD. In DNA form, the CDR3 reads TGTGCCATCAAGGACTCCGGAGATACGCAGTATTTT. This gives the protein CAIKDSGDTQYF.

In this sample, this clone turned up once. The chain carries TRBV19 and TRBJ2-7; 8 nucleotides line up with TRBD1. Unmatched junction bases numbered 3, after V lost 5 bases and J lost 3 bases. CDR3 length equals 13 residues. Germline CDR1 is LNHDA and CDR2 is SQIVND (reference sequence). The CDR3 bases are TGTGCCAGTAGTTTTGGACAGGGCTACGAGCAGTACTTC. This sequence encodes CASSFGQGYEQYF.

The chain uses TRBV9 and TRBJ2-1; tentatively, D is TRBD2 (6 bases). V was pared by 2 bases and J by 4 bases, with 10 bases between. The germline V gene has CDR1 SGDLS and CDR2 YYNGEE. CDR3 length equals 14 residues. CDR3 sequence reads: CASSVGGEYNEQFF. DNA of the CDR3: TGTGCCAGCAGCGTCGGAGGGGAATACAATGAGCAGTTCTTC.

In this sample, this clone turned up once. The genes are TRBV18 and TRBJ2-5; D is tentatively TRBD1 or TRBD2 (5 bases each). This CDR3 is 15 amino acids long. V was cut by 6 bases and J by 4 bases, with 18 bases left in between. Germline CDR1 is KGHSH and CDR2 is LQKENI. The CDR3 region has the DNA TGTGCCAGCTCCCTCTCTTCGGGGCCAAGAGAGACCCAGTACTTC. Translated, it gives CASSLSSGPRETQYF.

The rearrangement uses TRBV23-1 and TRBJ1-2; D is perhaps TRBD1 (5 bases). TRBV23-1 falls under the ORF class, with uncertain function. There are 16 residues in the CDR3. V was cut by 0 bases and J by 3 bases, with 14 bases left in between. The CDR3 protein is CASSQSKAGGDYGYTF. The DNA for the CDR3 is TGCGCCAGCAGTCAATCGAAGGCCGGAGGGGACTATGGCTACACCTTC.

This chain uses TRBV4-2 with TRBJ1-2; weak D call: TRBD1 (6 bases). This CDR3 is built from 14 residues. CDR1 LGHNA and CDR2 YNFKEQ come from the germline V gene. Trimming removed 4 bases at V and 8 bases at J, with 17 bases between. The CDR3 spells CASSLPGASRGYTF. CDR3 DNA: TGTGCCAGCAGCCTCCCAGGGGCCAGCCGGGGCTACACCTTC.

The rearrangement uses TRBV19 and TRBJ2-7; a weak D match, TRBD1 (5 bases). The CDR3 is 16 amino acids. Germline loops: CDR1 LNHDA, CDR2 SQIVND (reference sequence). The V and J ends lost 5 bases and 1 base respectively, with 18 bases between them. The CDR3 DNA reads TGTGCCAGTAGTGCGTTAACAGGTCTTACATCCTACGAGCAGTACTTC. It is translated as CASSALTGLTSYEQYF.

The chain carries TRBV7-9 and TRBJ1-2; no clear D. In germline, CDR1 is SEHNR, CDR2 FQNEAQ (reference sequence). Trimming stripped 5 bases from V and 0 bases from J, with 7 bases between. The CDR3 length is 13 residues. CDR3 loop: CASSPRANYGYTF. The CDR3 nucleotides read TGTGCCAGCAGCCCGCGGGCTAACTATGGCTACACCTTC. The full variable domain, with the rest looked up from reference TRBV7-9 and TRBJ1-2, is DTGVSQNPRHKITKRGQNVTFRCDPISEHNRLYWYRQTLGQGPEFLTYFQNEAQLEKSRLLSDRFSAERPKGSFSTLEIQRTEQGDSAMYLCASSPRANYGYTFGSGTRLTVV.

The V gene is TRBV4-1, the J gene TRBJ2-7, with D maybe TRBD2 (6 bases). V lost 4 bases, J lost 6 bases, and 19 bases lay in between. The CDR3 length is 15 residues. CDR1 MGHRA and CDR2 YSYEKL come from the germline V gene. CDR3 sequence reads: CASSPAGLPSGEQYF. The CDR3 nucleotides are TGCGCCAGCAGCCCCGCAGGACTACCCTCAGGCGAGCAGTACTTC.

CDR3 nucleotides: TGTGCCAGCAGCTTAGAGCACACCGGGGAGCTGTTTTTT. Translating it yields CASSLEHTGELFF. The rearrangement uses TRBV7-8 and TRBJ2-2; D is ambiguous. The germline V and J ends were trimmed by 1 base and 3 bases, with 3 bases remaining between them. The CDR3 sequence is 13 residues long. The germline gives CDR1 SGHVS, CDR2 FQNEAQ.

The V and J genes are TRBV6-1 and TRBJ2-7, with a possible D match to TRBD1 (6 bases). The length of the CDR3 is 17 residues. The V gene lost 4 bases and the J gene lost 2 bases, with 21 bases spanning the gap. The germline gives CDR1 MNHNS, CDR2 SASEGT. CDR3: CASSGEVVTGRPYEQYF. The CDR3 DNA follows: TGTGCCAGCAGTGGCGAAGTTGTCACAGGGCGCCCCTACGAGCAGTACTTC.

This sequence joins TRBV7-8 and TRBJ2-5, with TRBD1 matching 8 bases. With 5 bases clipped from V and 4 bases from J, the junction kept 6 bases outside the gene matches. Germline V gene data show CDR1 as SGHVS and CDR2 as FQNEAQ. CDR3 length: 14 amino acids. CDR3 sequence reads: CASSQDRVGETQYF. The CDR3, as DNA: TGTGCCAGCAGCCAGGACAGGGTAGGAGAGACCCAGTACTTC.